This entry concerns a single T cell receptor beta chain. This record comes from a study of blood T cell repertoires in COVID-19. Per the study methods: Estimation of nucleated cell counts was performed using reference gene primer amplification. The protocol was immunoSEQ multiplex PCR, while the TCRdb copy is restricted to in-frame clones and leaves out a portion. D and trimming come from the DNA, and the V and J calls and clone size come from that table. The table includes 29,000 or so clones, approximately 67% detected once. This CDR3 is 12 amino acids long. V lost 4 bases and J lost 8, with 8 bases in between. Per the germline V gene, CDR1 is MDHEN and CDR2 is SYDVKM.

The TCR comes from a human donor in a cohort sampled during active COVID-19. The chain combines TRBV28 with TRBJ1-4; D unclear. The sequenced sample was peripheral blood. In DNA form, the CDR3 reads TGTGCCAGCAGTTCCGGTTGGGAAAAACTGTTTTTT. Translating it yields CASSSGWEKLFF.